The clone carrying this TCR beta chain was counted once. TCRdb's copy holds only in-frame clones and misses some; the assay was immunoSEQ multiplex PCR. Of 30,000 to 35,000 clones listed, roughly 90% were seen once; the top ten hold roughly 3.5%. The CDR3 is made up of 14 amino acids. Germline V lookup: CDR1 PRHDT, CDR2 FYEKMQ (reference sequence). With V trimmed by 5 bases and J by 2 bases, 5 bases remained unmatched. The sample comes from a study of T cell changes during pregnancy in multiple sclerosis. The sample consisted of CD8+ T cells from peripheral blood mononuclear cells, taken in the third trimester of pregnancy. This chain connects TRBV13 to TRBJ2-7; the match to TRBD1 covers 8 bases. This TCR was sampled from a female donor with multiple sclerosis, enrolled in a pregnancy study. The CDR3 DNA follows: TGTGCCAGCAGCACCACAGGGGGTGCCTACGAGCAGTACTTC. Translated, it gives CASSTTGGAYEQYF.